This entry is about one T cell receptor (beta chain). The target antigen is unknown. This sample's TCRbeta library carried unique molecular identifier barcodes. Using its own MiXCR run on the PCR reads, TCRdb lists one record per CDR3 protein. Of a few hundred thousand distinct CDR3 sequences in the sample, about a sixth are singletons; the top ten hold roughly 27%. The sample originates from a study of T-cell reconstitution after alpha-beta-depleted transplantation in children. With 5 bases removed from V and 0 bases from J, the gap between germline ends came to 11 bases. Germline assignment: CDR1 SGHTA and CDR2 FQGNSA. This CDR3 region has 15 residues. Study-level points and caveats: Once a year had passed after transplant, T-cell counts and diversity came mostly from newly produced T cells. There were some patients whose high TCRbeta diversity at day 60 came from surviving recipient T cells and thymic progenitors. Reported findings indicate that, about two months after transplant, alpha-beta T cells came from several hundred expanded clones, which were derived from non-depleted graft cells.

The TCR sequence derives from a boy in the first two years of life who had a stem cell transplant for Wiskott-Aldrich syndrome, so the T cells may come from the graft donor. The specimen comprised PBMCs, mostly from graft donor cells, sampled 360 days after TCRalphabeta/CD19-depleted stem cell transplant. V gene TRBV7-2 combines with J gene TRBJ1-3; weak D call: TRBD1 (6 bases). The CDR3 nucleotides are TGTGCCAGCAGCAGTACAGGGAGCTCTGGAAACACCATATATTTT. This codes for CASSSTGSSGNTIYF.